The 11 T cell receptor beta chains reported below all come from one sample, sequenced in a study of PD-1 blockade in mismatch repair-deficient tumors. Profiled with immunoSEQ multiplex PCR; TCRdb holds only in-frame clones, not every one. The sample records around 100,000 clones, more than 60% being singletons. The sample consisted of peripheral blood, taken 60 weeks after starting pembrolizumab. The receptor set was obtained from an adult with mismatch repair-deficient cancer.

The rearrangement links TRBV7-8 to TRBJ1-5; tentative D call: TRBD1 (5 bases). The CDR3 covers 13 residues. Trimming removed 5 bases from V and 9 bases from J, with 14 bases in between. Germline V gives CDR1 SGHVS, CDR2 FQNEAQ. The CDR3 nucleotides are TGTGCCAGCAGCCCAGGGTTTCAGGGGCCCCAGCATTTT. Protein: CASSPGFQGPQHF. The variable domain in full, completed from reference TRBV7-8 and TRBJ1-5, reads GAGVSQSPRYKVAKRGQDVALRCDPISGHVSLFWYQQALGQGPEFLTYFQNEAQLDKSGLPSDRFFAERPEGSVSTLKIQRTQQEDSAVYLCASSPGFQGPQHFGDGTRLSIL.

The CDR3 nucleotides read TGTGCCAGCAAATCAGGGACAGGGGCCGCCTCTGGGGCCAACGTCCTGACTTTC. Amino acids: CASKSGTGAASGANVLTF. The chain carries TRBV27 and TRBJ2-6, with TRBD1 matching 10 bases. Germline CDR1 reads MNHEY; CDR2 reads SMNVEV (reference sequence). Unmatched junction bases numbered 9, after V lost 7 bases and J lost 0 bases. The CDR3 runs to 18 residues.

The V and J genes are TRBV7-8 and TRBJ2-1; 10 bases are a match to TRBD2. V gave up 0 bases and J gave up 0 bases; unmatched junction bases: 11. CDR1 and CDR2 from the germline V gene are SGHVS and FQNEAQ. The CDR3 contains 20 residues. The CDR3 DNA follows: TGTGCCAGCAGCTTAGCGTTAGGACTAGCGGCCTATAGCTCCTACAATGAGCAGTTCTTC. Its translation is CASSLALGLAAYSSYNEQFF. Using reference TRBV7-8 and TRBJ2-1 for the parts outside the CDR3, the full variable domain is GAGVSQSPRYKVAKRGQDVALRCDPISGHVSLFWYQQALGQGPEFLTYFQNEAQLDKSGLPSDRFFAERPEGSVSTLKIQRTQQEDSAVYLCASSLALGLAAYSSYNEQFFGPGTRLTVL.

V gene TRBV16 combines with J gene TRBJ1-2, with D possibly TRBD1 on 5 matching bases. Between the trimmed V and J ends, which lost 2 bases and 4 bases, there was a span of 20 bases. Per the germline V gene, CDR1 is KGHSY and CDR2 is FQNENV. The CDR3 length is 17 residues. CDR3 protein: CASSQNVRQLTLYGYTF. In DNA, the CDR3 is TGTGCCAGCAGCCAAAACGTTCGACAGCTCACCCTCTATGGCTACACCTTC.

The chain is built from TRBV2 and TRBJ2-7; TRBD2 is a possible D gene (6 bases). The CDR3 extends over 14 amino acids. Per germline, CDR1 SNHLY and CDR2 FYNNEI. V lost 4 bases, J lost 0 bases, and 10 bases lay in between. CDR3 DNA: TGTGCCAGCAGTGTTTACGGGAGCTCCTACGAGCAGTACTTC. This encodes CASSVYGSSYEQYF.

CDR3 coding DNA: TGTGCCAGCTCACGGGGACAGGGGGCGACTACTGAAGCTTTCTTT. Amino acid sequence: CASSRGQGATTEAFF. The chain links TRBV18 to TRBJ1-1, with 12 bases fitting TRBD1. In germline, CDR1 is KGHSH, CDR2 LQKENI. CDR3 length: 15 residues. Germline trimming cut 4 bases from V and 5 bases from J; bases unmatched to any gene: 5.

CDR3 loop: CASSHLSGSFYNEQFF. In DNA form, the CDR3 reads TGCGCCAGCAGCCACCTCTCCGGGAGTTTCTACAATGAGCAGTTCTTC. V and J are TRBV4-3 and TRBJ2-1, with a possible D match to TRBD2 (6 bases). This CDR3 region has 16 residues. Germline values: CDR1 LGHNA, CDR2 YSLEER. Trimming removed 3 bases from V and 3 bases from J, with 15 bases in between.

This clone came up a few times. V usage is TRBV30 and J usage is TRBJ1-5; D is undetermined. The CDR3 runs to 14 residues. From germline, CDR1 is GTSNPN and CDR2 SVGIG (reference sequence). V shed 7 bases and J shed 0 bases, with 13 bases lying between them. The CDR3 protein is CALPKGRSNQPQHF. The DNA for the CDR3 is TGTGCCTTGCCCAAGGGCCGTAGCAATCAGCCCCAGCATTTT.

The V call is TRBV4-1, the J call TRBJ2-7, with D perhaps TRBD2 (5 bases). Trimming removed 0 bases at V and 6 bases at J, with 15 bases between. The CDR3 is 15 amino acids. Germline V lookup: CDR1 MGHRA, CDR2 YSYEKL. For the CDR3, the DNA is TGCGCCAGCAGCCAAGACGTGCGGGTGCGGCCCGAGCAGTACTTC. Translating it yields CASSQDVRVRPEQYF.

V gene TRBV5-6 combines with J gene TRBJ2-7, with D possibly matching TRBD1 (6 bases). The CDR3 spans 15 residues. Germline V gene sequence: CDR1 SGHDT, CDR2 YYEEEE. The V and J ends lost 3 bases and 1 base respectively, with 14 bases between them. This chain's CDR3 is CASSWGTQGSYEQYF. The CDR3 DNA reads TGTGCCAGCAGCTGGGGGACACAGGGATCCTACGAGCAGTACTTC.

The chain is built from TRBV30 and TRBJ1-2; 10 positions match TRBD1. Germline values: CDR1 GTSNPN, CDR2 SVGIG (reference sequence). V shed 4 bases, J shed 4 bases, and the junction held 6 bases outside the gene matches. The CDR3 loop spans 14 amino acids. Written as DNA, the CDR3 is TGTGCCTGGATCCGGGACAGGGGCCCCTATGGCTACACCTTC. Translating gives CAWIRDRGPYGYTF.